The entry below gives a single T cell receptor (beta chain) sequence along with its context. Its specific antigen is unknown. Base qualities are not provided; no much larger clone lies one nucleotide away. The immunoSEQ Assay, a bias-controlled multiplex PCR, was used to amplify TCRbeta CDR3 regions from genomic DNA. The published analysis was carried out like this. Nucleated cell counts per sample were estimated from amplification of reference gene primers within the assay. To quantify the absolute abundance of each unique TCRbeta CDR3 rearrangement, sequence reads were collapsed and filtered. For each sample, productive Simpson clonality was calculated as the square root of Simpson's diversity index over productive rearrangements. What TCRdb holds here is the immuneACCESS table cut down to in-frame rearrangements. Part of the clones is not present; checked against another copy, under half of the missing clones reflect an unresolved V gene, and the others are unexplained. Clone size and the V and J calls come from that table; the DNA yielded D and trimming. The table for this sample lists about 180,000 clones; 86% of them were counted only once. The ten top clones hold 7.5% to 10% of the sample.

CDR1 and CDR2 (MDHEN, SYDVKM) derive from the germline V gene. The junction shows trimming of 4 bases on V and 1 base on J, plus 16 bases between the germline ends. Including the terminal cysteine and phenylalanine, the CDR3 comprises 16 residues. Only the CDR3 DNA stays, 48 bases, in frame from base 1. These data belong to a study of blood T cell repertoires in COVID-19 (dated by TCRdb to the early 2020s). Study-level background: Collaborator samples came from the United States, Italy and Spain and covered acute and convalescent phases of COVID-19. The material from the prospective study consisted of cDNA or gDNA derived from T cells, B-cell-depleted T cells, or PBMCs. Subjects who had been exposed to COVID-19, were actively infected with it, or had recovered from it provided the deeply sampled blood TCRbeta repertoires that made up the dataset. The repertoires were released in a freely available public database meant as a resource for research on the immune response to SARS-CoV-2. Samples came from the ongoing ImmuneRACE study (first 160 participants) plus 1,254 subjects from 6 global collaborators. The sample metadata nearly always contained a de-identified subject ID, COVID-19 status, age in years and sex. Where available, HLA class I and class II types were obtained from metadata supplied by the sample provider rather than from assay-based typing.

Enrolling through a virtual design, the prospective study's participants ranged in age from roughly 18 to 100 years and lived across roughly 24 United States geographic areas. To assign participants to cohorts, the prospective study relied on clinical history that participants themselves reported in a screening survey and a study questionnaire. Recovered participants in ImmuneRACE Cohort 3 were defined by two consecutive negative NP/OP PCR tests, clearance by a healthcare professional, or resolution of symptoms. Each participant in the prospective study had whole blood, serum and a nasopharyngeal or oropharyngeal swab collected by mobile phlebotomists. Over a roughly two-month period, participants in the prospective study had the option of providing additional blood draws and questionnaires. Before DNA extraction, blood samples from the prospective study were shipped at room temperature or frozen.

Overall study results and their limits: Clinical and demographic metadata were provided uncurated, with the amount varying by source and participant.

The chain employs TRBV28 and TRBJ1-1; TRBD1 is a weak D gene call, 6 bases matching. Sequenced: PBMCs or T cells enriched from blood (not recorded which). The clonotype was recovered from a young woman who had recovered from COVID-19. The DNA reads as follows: TGTGCCAGCAGTTCTCTATTGACAGGTGAGAACACTGAAGCTTTCTTT. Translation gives CASSSLLTGENTEAFF.